Sequencing of this TCR beta chain was carried out in a study of blood T cell repertoires in COVID-19. Turning to the study itself: Samples taken during acute and convalescent COVID-19 were collected in the United States, Italy and Spain.

Source study methods: Nucleated cell number was recorded as an estimate derived from reference gene primer amplification. Sequenced by immunoSEQ multiplex PCR; TCRdb stores in-frame clones only, minus some. The D gene and trimming were derived from the DNA, and the V and J assignments and clone size from that table. The sample lists about 190,000 clones, about 85% occurring once. After removal of 1 base from V and 2 bases from J, the junction contained 2 bases not matched to a gene. The germline gives CDR1 LGHNA, CDR2 YNFKEQ. This CDR3 is built from 15 residues. The sequencing sample was made of peripheral blood. This chain uses TRBV4-2 with TRBJ2-1; 7 nucleotides line up with TRBD1. This clonotype was sampled from a woman aged 30 to 39 with active or convalescent COVID-19. The CDR3 coding sequence is TGTGCCAGCAGCCAAGGAAGGGGGCCCTACAATGAGCAGTTCTTC. Its protein product is CASSQGRGPYNEQFF.